This entry features one T cell receptor beta chain sequence. TCRdb's table, derived via immunoSEQ multiplex PCR, lists solely in-frame clones and lacks some. The sample shows approximately 58,000 clones, around 83% of them seen only once. This specimen comes from a study of lymphopenia after photon versus proton radiotherapy. Per the germline V gene, CDR1 is SGHNT and CDR2 is YYREEE (reference sequence). The CDR3 runs 17 residues. Trimming took 4 bases from V and 1 from J, leaving 19 bases between them. Sequences were derived from peripheral blood, sampled from a patient treated with photon-based radiotherapy. The origin of this receptor is a man between 50 and 59 years old with gastric cancer. The V call is TRBV5-4, the J call TRBJ2-3; TRBD1 might be the D (6 bases). The CDR3 region has the DNA TGTGCCAGCAGCCCGATCAGGGGTATTGAGGGCACAGATACGCAGTATTTT. Amino acid sequence: CASSPIRGIEGTDTQYF.